One and the same sample provided the 26 T cell receptor beta chains below, sequenced in a study. One entry per CDR3 protein, called by TCRdb with MiXCR from the 5' RACE reads. The data show tens of thousands of distinct CDR3 sequences, with about 28% seen just once and approximately 2% held by the top ten. Input material: naive CD4+ T cells sorted from blood. The subset is: naive CD4+ T cells, CD4+CD45RA+CD25-. The receptor source for this set is a female donor with breast cancer.

This clonotype was counted only a few times. The V call is TRBV5-1, the J call TRBJ2-2, with D possibly being TRBD1 (5 bases). Germline lookup yields CDR1 SGHRS and CDR2 YFSETQ. The V and J ends lost 3 bases and 2 bases respectively, with 8 bases between them. CDR3 length: 14 residues. CDR3 sequence reads: CASSSGQNTGELFF. Here the CDR3 DNA reads TGCGCCAGCAGCTCCGGACAAAACACCGGGGAGCTGTTTTTT.

This chain links TRBV6-1 with TRBJ1-1; D gene uncertain. CDR3 length: 14 residues. Trimming took off 4 bases at V and 6 bases at J, with 15 bases between the two ends. Germline lookup yields CDR1 MNHNS and CDR2 SASEGT. The CDR3 nucleotides are TGTGCCAGCAGTGCGGACGGCGTCGTTCCTGAAGCTTTCTTT. Protein sequence: CASSADGVVPEAFF.

This clonotype was seen many times. This sequence joins TRBV7-3 and TRBJ2-7, with 7 bases identical to TRBD2. Germline V gene data show CDR1 as SGHTA and CDR2 as FQGTGA. V shed 5 bases and J 6 bases; nucleotides not matched to a gene: 7. The CDR3 runs to 13 residues. The CDR3 DNA is TGTGCCAGCAGCCCCAACGGGGGGAGCGAGCAGTACTTC. It codes for CASSPNGGSEQYF. Filled out from reference TRBV7-3 and TRBJ2-7, the complete variable domain reads GAGVSQTPSNKVTEKGKYVELRCDPISGHTALYWYRQSLGQGPEFLIYFQGTGAADDSGLPNDRFFAVRPEGSVSTLKIQRTERGDSAVYLCASSPNGGSEQYFGPGTRLTVT.

This clonotype was observed many times. The CDR3 coding sequence is TGTGCCAGCAGCTGGAGCGGAGCGAATGAGCAGTTCTTC. This gives the protein CASSWSGANEQFF. The chain is built from TRBV12-3 or TRBV12-4 and TRBJ2-1; TRBD2 might be the D (5 bases). The V gene lost 6 bases and the J gene lost 7 bases, with 13 bases spanning the gap. The CDR3 contains 13 residues.

This clonotype was observed a few times. The chain joins TRBV5-4 to TRBJ2-7; D is undetermined. This CDR3 has 12 residues. With 2 bases removed from V and 5 bases from J, the gap between germline ends came to 8 bases. From germline, CDR1 is SGHNT and CDR2 YYREEE (reference sequence). This chain's CDR3 is CASSLRRDEQYF. The DNA for the CDR3 is TGTGCCAGCAGCTTACGTCGGGACGAGCAGTACTTC.

In its sample, this clonotype ranks as medium-sized. The V call is TRBV6-5, the J call TRBJ2-7; TRBD1 agrees at 7 bases. The CDR3 spans 16 residues. Germline V lookup: CDR1 MNHEY, CDR2 SVGAGI. The V segment lost 5 bases and the J segment 4 bases; nucleotides outside the gene matches: 14. CDR3 protein: CASSTSKTGRAYEQYF. CDR3 DNA sequence: TGTGCCAGCAGTACCTCGAAGACAGGGCGGGCATACGAGCAGTACTTC.

V and J are TRBV18 and TRBJ2-5; D assignment may be TRBD1 or TRBD2 (5 bases each). Trimming took 5 bases from V and 1 from J, leaving 14 bases between them. Germline V CDR1 and CDR2: KGHSH, LQKENI. CDR3 length: 15 residues. Here the CDR3 DNA reads TGTGCCAGCTCAGGGCAGGGACCCCCCCAAGAGACCCAGTACTTC. Amino acid sequence: CASSGQGPPQETQYF.

The rearrangement joins TRBV2 to TRBJ2-5, with D possibly being TRBD2 (5 bases). Germline V lookup: CDR1 SNHLY, CDR2 FYNNEI. The length of the CDR3 is 16 residues. V gave up 3 bases and J gave up 1 base, with 15 bases separating them. The CDR3 DNA reads as TGTGCCAGCAGTGAGGAAAGTCCGGGGTTCCAAGAGACCCAGTACTTC. Its translation is CASSEESPGFQETQYF.

The V call is TRBV20-1, the J call TRBJ2-3; 7 bases line up with TRBD2. This CDR3 has 14 residues. CDR1 and CDR2 (germline): DFQATT, SNEGSKA (reference sequence). V was clipped by 8 bases and J by 4 bases; unmatched bases: 12. CDR3 in DNA: TGCAGTCCCCTGTTGGGGGGGAGGTCAGATACGCAGTATTTT. It codes for CSPLLGGRSDTQYF.

At least ten counts were recorded for this clonotype. This chain links TRBV7-6 with TRBJ2-2, with no clear D. Trimming left V 0 bases short and J 5 bases short, with 7 bases between. Germline assignment: CDR1 SGHVS and CDR2 FNYEAQ. The CDR3 has 14 amino acids. This chain's CDR3 is CASSLAERTGELFF. CDR3 nucleotides: TGTGCCAGCAGCTTAGCGGAGAGGACCGGGGAGCTGTTTTTT.

In this sample, this clonotype turned up many times. The rearrangement links TRBV4-1 to TRBJ2-1; D possibly corresponds to TRBD2 (7 bases). CDR1 and CDR2 (germline): MGHRA, YSYEKL. V lost 1 base and J lost 7, with 17 bases in between. The CDR3 length is 16 residues. The CDR3 DNA reads TGCGCCAGCAGCCAAGGGTCTAGCGGAGGGGGGAATGAGCAGTTCTTC. Translating it yields CASSQGSSGGGNEQFF.

V is TRBV6-1 and J is TRBJ1-2, with D uncertain. This CDR3 contains 12 residues. V was clipped by 4 bases and J by 14 bases, with 17 bases between them. Germline-derived CDR1 and CDR2 are MNHNS and SASEGT. The CDR3 region has the DNA TGTGCCAGCAGTGCAAACCGCATTATTGGGACCTTC. Its protein is CASSANRIIGTF.

V is TRBV5-1 and J is TRBJ2-1, with 9 bases aligning to TRBD2. Germline CDR1 and CDR2: SGHRS and YFSETQ. The CDR3 has 16 amino acids. The trim removed 4 bases at V and 7 bases at J, leaving 12 bases unmatched. CDR3 sequence: CASSLIGAGGWNEQFF. The CDR3 nucleotides are TGCGCCAGCAGCCTAATAGGAGCGGGAGGTTGGAATGAGCAGTTCTTC.

This clonotype has just a few counts. The rearrangement links TRBV7-6 to TRBJ1-6; D is possibly TRBD1 (5 bases). CDR1 is SGHVS and CDR2 is FNYEAQ in the germline V gene. Trimming took off 8 bases at V and 5 bases at J, with 13 bases between the two ends. The CDR3 covers 14 residues. The CDR3 DNA is TGTGCCAGCGGGACCCGGGTTAATAATTCACCCCTCCACTTT. Amino acid sequence: CASGTRVNNSPLHF.

This clonotype was picked up many times. The rearrangement joins TRBV4-1 to TRBJ2-3; D uncertain. The V gene lost 2 bases and the J gene lost 0 bases, with 12 bases spanning the gap. The CDR3 totals 16 residues. The germline CDR1 and CDR2 sequences are MGHRA and YSYEKL. The CDR3 coding sequence is TGCGCCAGCAGCCAATATACCGGACGGAGCACAGATACGCAGTATTTT. As protein: CASSQYTGRSTDTQYF.

The chain links TRBV7-9 to TRBJ1-2, with 8 bases matching TRBD1. The CDR3 is 15 amino acids. After removal of 8 bases from V and 4 bases from J, the junction contained 12 bases not matched to a gene. Germline lookup yields CDR1 SEHNR and CDR2 FQNEAQ (reference sequence). CDR3 coding DNA: TGTGCCAGCGAAGCCATACAGGGGGGAGCCTATGGCTACACCTTC. It codes for CASEAIQGGAYGYTF.

This chain connects TRBV2 to TRBJ2-5, with D unresolved. Trimming removed 7 bases from V and 2 bases from J, with 8 bases in between. The CDR3 extends over 12 amino acids. CDR1 SNHLY and CDR2 FYNNEI come from the germline V gene. DNA of the CDR3: TGTGCCAGCACTGAGGCTCAAGAGACCCAGTACTTC. It is translated as CASTEAQETQYF.

This clonotype was observed many times. The V call is TRBV5-1, the J call TRBJ2-3; D is unresolved. V was trimmed by 4 bases and J by 2 bases, leaving 8 bases between them. This CDR3 contains 13 residues. Germline loops: CDR1 SGHRS, CDR2 YFSETQ. The CDR3 bases are TGCGCCAGCAGCCTCTACACCACAGATACGCAGTATTTT. The encoded protein is CASSLYTTDTQYF.

The chain couples TRBV7-9 to TRBJ1-2; no firm D call. CDR3 length: 14 residues. Germline V gene sequence: CDR1 SEHNR, CDR2 FQNEAQ (reference sequence). Trimming took off 1 base at V and 3 bases at J, with 9 bases between the two ends. CDR3 in amino acids: CASSLGTPDYGYTF. CDR3 DNA: TGTGCCAGCAGCTTAGGTACGCCGGACTATGGCTACACCTTC.

The chain carries TRBV29-1 and TRBJ1-1; no definite D call. The germline V gene encodes CDR1 SQVTM and CDR2 ANQGSEA. Trimming removed 6 bases at V and 0 bases at J, with 11 bases between. CDR3 length equals 13 residues. CDR3 DNA sequence: TGCAGCGTGATACCGGGCATGAACACTGAAGCTTTCTTT. Translating gives CSVIPGMNTEAFF.

The chain has TRBV5-1 and TRBJ2-2; 9 nucleotides match TRBD1. The CDR3 sequence is 16 residues long. Per germline, CDR1 SGHRS and CDR2 YFSETQ. V lost 0 bases and J lost 1; bases outside the gene matches: 1. This CDR3 reads CASSLAGQGNTGELFF. In DNA, the CDR3 is TGCGCCAGCAGCTTGGCGGGACAGGGGAACACCGGGGAGCTGTTTTTT. Full variable domain (outside the CDR3, taken from reference TRBV5-1 and TRBJ2-2): KAGVTQTPRYLIKTRGQQVTLSCSPISGHRSVSWYQQTPGQGLQFLFEYFSETQRNKGNFPGRFSGRQFSNSRSEMNVSTLELGDSALYLCASSLAGQGNTGELFFGEGSRLTVL.

This clonotype was recorded once. The genes are TRBV11-2 and TRBJ2-5, with 7 bases fitting TRBD1. V gave up 1 base and J gave up 2 bases; unmatched junction bases: 13. CDR1 SGHAT and CDR2 FQNNGV come from the germline V gene. CDR3 length: 18 residues. CDR3 nucleotide sequence: TGTGCCAGCAGCTTAGGGGACAGTCCTCTCGCGGAGCAAGAGACCCAGTACTTC. Protein product: CASSLGDSPLAEQETQYF. Supplemented by reference TRBV11-2 and TRBJ2-5, the full variable domain reads EAGVAQSPRYKIIEKRQSVAFWCNPISGHATLYWYQQILGQGPKLLIQFQNNGVVDDSQLPKDRFSAERLKGVDSTLKIQPAKLEDSAVYLCASSLGDSPLAEQETQYFGPGTRLLVL.

This clonotype has only a few counts. The J gene is TRBJ1-1, the V gene TRBV6-5; D unresolved. CDR3 length equals 14 residues. Germline loops: CDR1 MNHEY, CDR2 SVGAGI. V gave up 5 bases and J gave up 1 base, with 11 bases separating them. The CDR3 protein is CASSQGVWNTEAFF. Written as DNA, the CDR3 is TGTGCCAGCAGTCAAGGAGTGTGGAACACTGAAGCTTTCTTT.

This clonotype is medium-sized (0.01 to 0.1%) in the sample. For the CDR3, the DNA is TGCAGCGTTGGCGACACGGGGAACTATGGCTACACCTTC. Protein product: CSVGDTGNYGYTF. J is TRBJ1-2 and V is TRBV29-1; D is unresolved. This CDR3 region has 13 residues. V lost 4 bases and J lost 2, with 11 bases in between. Germline loops: CDR1 SQVTM, CDR2 ANQGSEA.

In its sample, this clonotype was seen a few times. The chain combines TRBV7-6 with TRBJ2-7; D is undetermined. The CDR3 runs to 13 residues. Trimming took off 1 base at V and 2 bases at J, with 6 bases between the two ends. Germline loops: CDR1 SGHVS, CDR2 FNYEAQ. This CDR3 reads CASSLETPYEQYF. The CDR3 region has the DNA TGTGCCAGCAGCTTAGAAACGCCCTACGAGCAGTACTTC.

The rearrangement links TRBV5-1 to TRBJ2-1; a weak D match, TRBD2 (6 bases). Trimming shortened V by 0 bases and J by 7 bases, and 14 bases separated the two germline ends. The CDR3 is 15 amino acids. Germline CDR1 is SGHRS and CDR2 is YFSETQ. This chain's CDR3 is CASSLDLASVNEQFF. CDR3 coding DNA: TGCGCCAGCAGCTTGGATCTTGCTAGCGTTAATGAGCAGTTCTTC. The complete variable domain, with remaining parts taken from reference TRBV5-1 and TRBJ2-1, reads KAGVTQTPRYLIKTRGQQVTLSCSPISGHRSVSWYQQTPGQGLQFLFEYFSETQRNKGNFPGRFSGRQFSNSRSEMNVSTLELGDSALYLCASSLDLASVNEQFFGPGTRLTVL.